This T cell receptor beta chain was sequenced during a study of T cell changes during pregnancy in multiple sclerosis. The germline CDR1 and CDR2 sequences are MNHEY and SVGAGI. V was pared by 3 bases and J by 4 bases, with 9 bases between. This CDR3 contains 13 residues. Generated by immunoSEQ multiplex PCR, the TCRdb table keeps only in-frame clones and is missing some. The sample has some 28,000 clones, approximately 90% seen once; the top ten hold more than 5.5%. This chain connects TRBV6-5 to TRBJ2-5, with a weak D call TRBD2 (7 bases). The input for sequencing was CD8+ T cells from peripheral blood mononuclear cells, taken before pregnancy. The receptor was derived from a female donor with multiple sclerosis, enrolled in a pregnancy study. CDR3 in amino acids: CASSYRGGETQYF. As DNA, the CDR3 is TGTGCCAGCAGTTATAGGGGGGGAGAGACCCAGTACTTC.